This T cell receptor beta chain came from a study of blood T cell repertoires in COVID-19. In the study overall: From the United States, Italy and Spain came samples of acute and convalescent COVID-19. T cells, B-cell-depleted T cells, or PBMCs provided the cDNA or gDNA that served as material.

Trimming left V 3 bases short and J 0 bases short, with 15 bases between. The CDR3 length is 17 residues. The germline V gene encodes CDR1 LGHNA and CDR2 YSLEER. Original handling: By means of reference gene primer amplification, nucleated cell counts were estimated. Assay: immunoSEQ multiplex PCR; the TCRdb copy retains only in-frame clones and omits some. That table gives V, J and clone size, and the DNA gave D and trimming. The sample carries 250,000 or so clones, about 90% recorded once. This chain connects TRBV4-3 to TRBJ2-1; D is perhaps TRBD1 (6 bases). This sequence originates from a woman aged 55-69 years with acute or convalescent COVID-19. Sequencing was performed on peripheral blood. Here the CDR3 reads CASSHIQGLSSYNEQFF. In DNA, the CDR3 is TGCGCCAGCAGCCACATCCAGGGGCTTAGCTCCTACAATGAGCAGTTCTTC.